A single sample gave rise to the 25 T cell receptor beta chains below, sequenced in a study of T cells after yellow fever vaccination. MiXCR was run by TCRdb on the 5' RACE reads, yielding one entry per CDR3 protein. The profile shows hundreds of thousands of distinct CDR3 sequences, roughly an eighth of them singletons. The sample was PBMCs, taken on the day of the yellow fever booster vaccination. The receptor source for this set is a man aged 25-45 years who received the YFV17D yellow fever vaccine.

CDR3 sequence: CSVFQGGEQYF. In nucleotides, the CDR3 is TGCAGCGTTTTCCAGGGGGGCGAGCAGTACTTC. The V and J genes are TRBV29-1 and TRBJ2-7; D might be TRBD1 (7 bases). From germline, CDR1 is SQVTM and CDR2 ANQGSEA. The CDR3 sequence is 11 residues long. Trimming removed 5 bases at V and 6 bases at J, with 11 bases between.

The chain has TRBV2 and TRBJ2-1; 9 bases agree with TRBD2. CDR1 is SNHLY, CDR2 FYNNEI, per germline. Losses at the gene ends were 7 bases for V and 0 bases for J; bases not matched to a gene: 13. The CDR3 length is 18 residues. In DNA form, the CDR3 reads TGTGCCAGCATGTCCGGGACTAGCAAAGTGAGCTCCTACAATGAGCAGTTCTTC. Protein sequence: CASMSGTSKVSSYNEQFF. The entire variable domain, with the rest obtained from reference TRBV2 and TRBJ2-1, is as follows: EPEVTQTPSHQVTQMGQEVILRCVPISNHLYFYWYRQILGQKVEFLVSFYNNEISEKSEIFDDQFSVERPDGSNFTLKIRSTKLEDSAMYFCASMSGTSKVSSYNEQFFGPGTRLTVL.

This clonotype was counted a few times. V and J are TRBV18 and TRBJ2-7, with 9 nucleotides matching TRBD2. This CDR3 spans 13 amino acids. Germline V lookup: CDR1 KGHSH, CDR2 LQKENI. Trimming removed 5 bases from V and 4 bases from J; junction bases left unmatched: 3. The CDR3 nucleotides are TGTGCCAGCTCAAAGACTAGCGGTTACGAGCAGTACTTC. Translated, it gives CASSKTSGYEQYF.

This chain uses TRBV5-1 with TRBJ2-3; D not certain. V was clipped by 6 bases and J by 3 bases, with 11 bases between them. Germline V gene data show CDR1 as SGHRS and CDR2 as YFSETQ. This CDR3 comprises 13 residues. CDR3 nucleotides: TGCGCCAGCACGAAGGAATCGACAGATACGCAGTATTTT. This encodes CASTKESTDTQYF.

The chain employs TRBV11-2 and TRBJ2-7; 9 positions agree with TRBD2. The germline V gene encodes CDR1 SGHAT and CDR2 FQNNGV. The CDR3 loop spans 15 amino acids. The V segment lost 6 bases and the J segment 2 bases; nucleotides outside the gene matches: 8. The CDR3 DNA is TGTGCCAGCAGACCTAGCGGGAAGGGAACCTACGAGCAGTACTTC. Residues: CASRPSGKGTYEQYF.

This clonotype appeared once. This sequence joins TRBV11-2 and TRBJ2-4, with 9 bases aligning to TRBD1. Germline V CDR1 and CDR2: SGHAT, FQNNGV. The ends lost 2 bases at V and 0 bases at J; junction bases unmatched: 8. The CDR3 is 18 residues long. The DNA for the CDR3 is TGTGCCAGCAGCTTAAGAAGGGGGACAGGGCTAGCCAAAAACATTCAGTACTTC. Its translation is CASSLRRGTGLAKNIQYF.

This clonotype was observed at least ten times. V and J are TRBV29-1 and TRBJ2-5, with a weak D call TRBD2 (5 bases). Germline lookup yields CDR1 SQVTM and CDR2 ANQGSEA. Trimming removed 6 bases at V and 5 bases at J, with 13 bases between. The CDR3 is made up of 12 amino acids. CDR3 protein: CSVAGVRETQYF. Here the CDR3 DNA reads TGCAGCGTCGCCGGGGTGAGGGAGACCCAGTACTTC. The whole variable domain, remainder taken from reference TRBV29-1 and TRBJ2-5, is SAVISQKPSRDICQRGTSLTIQCQVDSQVTMMFWYRQQPGQSLTLIATANQGSEATYESGFVIDKFPISRPNLTFSTLTVSNMSPEDSSIYLCSVAGVRETQYFGPGTRLLVL.

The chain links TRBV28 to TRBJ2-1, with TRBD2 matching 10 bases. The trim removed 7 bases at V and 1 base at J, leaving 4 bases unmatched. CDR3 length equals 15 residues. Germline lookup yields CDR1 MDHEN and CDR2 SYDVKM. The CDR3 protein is CASTIAGGSYNEQFF. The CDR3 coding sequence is TGTGCCAGCACTATAGCGGGAGGTTCCTACAATGAGCAGTTCTTC. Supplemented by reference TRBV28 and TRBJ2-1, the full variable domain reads DVKVTQSSRYLVKRTGEKVFLECVQDMDHENMFWYRQDPGLGLRLIYFSYDVKMKEKGDIPEGYSVSREKKERFSLILESASTNQTSMYLCASTIAGGSYNEQFFGPGTRLTVL.

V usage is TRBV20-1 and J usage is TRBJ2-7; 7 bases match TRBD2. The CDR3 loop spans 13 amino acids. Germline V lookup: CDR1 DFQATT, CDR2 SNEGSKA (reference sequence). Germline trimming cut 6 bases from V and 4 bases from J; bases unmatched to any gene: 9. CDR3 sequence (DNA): TGCAGTGCCCGCCGGGGGGTACGGTACGAGCAGTACTTC. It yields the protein CSARRGVRYEQYF.

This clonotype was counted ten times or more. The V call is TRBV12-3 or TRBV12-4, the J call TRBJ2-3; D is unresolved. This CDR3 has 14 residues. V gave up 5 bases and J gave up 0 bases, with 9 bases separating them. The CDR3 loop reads CASSVGGSTDTQYF. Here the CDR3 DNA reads TGTGCCAGCAGTGTCGGTGGGAGCACAGATACGCAGTATTTT.

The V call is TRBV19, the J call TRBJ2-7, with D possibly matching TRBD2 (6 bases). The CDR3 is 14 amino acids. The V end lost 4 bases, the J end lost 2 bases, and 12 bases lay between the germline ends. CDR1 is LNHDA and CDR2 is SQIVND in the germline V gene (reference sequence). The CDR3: CASSTNGRPYEQYF. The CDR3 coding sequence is TGTGCCAGTAGTACGAACGGGAGACCCTACGAGCAGTACTTC.

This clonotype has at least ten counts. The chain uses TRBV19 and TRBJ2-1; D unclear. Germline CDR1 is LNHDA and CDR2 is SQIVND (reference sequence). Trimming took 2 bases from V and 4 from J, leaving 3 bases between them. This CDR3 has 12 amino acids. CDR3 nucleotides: TGTGCCAGTAGTATACGGTACAATGAGCAGTTCTTC. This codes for CASSIRYNEQFF.

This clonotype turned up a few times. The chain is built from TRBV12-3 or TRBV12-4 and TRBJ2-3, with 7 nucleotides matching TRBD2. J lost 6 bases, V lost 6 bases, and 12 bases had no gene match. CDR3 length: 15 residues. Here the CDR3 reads CASRNLAARWDTQYF. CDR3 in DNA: TGTGCCAGCAGGAACCTAGCGGCCAGATGGGATACGCAGTATTTT.

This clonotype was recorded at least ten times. The CDR3 reads CASSFQVLREQFF. DNA for the CDR3: TGTGCCAGCAGCTTTCAGGTGCTGAGGGAGCAGTTCTTC. J is TRBJ2-1 and V is TRBV7-2; D is unclear. The ends were cut back, 3 bases at V and 10 bases at J, with 13 bases in the middle. The germline gives CDR1 SGHTA, CDR2 FQGNSA. CDR3 length: 13 amino acids.

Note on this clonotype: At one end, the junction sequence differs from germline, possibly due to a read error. The CDR3 here is CASIRGGGNTEASF. The CDR3 nucleotides are TGCGCCAGCATCCGAGGAGGTGGAAACACTGAAGCTTCCTTT. V and J are TRBV5-1 and TRBJ1-1; D remains ambiguous. CDR1 SGHRS and CDR2 YFSETQ come from the germline V gene. The CDR3 sequence is 14 residues long.

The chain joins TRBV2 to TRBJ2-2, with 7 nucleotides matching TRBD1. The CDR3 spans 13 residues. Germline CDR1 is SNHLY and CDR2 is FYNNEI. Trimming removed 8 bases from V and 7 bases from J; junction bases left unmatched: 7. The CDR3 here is CASGEGGLGELFF. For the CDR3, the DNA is TGTGCCAGCGGGGAAGGGGGCCTCGGGGAGCTGTTTTTT.

The CDR3 loop reads CASSRDGFYEQYF. The DNA for the CDR3 is TGTGCCAGCAGTCGGGACGGGTTCTACGAGCAGTACTTC. The chain has TRBV6-6 and TRBJ2-7; the D gene could be TRBD1 or TRBD2 (5 bases each). The germline V gene encodes CDR1 MNHNY and CDR2 SVGAGI (reference sequence). This CDR3 is 13 amino acids long. V was shortened by 5 bases and J by 3 bases, with 11 bases between the two germline ends.

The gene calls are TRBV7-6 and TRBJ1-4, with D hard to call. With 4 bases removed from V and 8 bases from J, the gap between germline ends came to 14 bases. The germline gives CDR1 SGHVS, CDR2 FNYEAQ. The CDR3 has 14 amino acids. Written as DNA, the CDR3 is TGTGCCAGCAGCTCGTTGTGGGATGGCGAAAAACTGTTTTTT. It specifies CASSSLWDGEKLFF.

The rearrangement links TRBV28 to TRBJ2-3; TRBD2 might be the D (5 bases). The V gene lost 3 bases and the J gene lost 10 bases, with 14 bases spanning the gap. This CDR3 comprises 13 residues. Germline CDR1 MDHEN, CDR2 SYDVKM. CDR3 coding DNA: TGTGCCAGCAGTTTCGAAGCGGACGATTCGCAGTATTTT. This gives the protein CASSFEADDSQYF.

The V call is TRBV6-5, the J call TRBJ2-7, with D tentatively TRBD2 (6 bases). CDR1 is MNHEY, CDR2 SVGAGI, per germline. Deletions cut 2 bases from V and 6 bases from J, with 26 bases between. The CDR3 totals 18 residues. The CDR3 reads CASSYKPGLGRGVAEQYF. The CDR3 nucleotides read TGTGCCAGCAGTTACAAACCGGGACTCGGGAGAGGGGTCGCCGAGCAGTACTTC.

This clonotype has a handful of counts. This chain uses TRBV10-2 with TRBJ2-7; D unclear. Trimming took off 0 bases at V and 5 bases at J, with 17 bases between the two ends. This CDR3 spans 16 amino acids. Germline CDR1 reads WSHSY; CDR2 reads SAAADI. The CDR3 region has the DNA TGCGCCAGCAGTGAGTCTGGCGGCCTCAAATTTAACGAGCAGTACTTC. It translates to CASSESGGLKFNEQYF.

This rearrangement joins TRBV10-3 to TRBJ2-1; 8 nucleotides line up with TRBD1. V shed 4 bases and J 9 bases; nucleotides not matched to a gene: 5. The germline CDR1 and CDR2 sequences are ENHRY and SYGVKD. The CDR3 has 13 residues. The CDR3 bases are TGTGCCATCAGTGGACAGGGGTGGGGTGAGCAGTTCTTC. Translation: CAISGQGWGEQFF.

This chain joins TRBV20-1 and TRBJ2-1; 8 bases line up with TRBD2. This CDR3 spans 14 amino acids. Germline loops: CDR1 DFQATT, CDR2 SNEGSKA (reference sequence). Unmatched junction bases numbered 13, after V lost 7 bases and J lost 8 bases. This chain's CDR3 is CSGLGGSGGDEQFF. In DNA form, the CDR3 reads TGCAGTGGGTTGGGCGGGAGCGGGGGCGATGAGCAGTTCTTC.

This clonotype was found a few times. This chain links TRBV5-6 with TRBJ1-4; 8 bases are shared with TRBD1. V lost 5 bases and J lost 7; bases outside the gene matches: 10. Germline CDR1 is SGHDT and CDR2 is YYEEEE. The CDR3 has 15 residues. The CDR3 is CASRSSRGLGEKLFF. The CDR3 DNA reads TGTGCCAGCAGGAGCTCCAGGGGGCTCGGTGAAAAACTGTTTTTT.

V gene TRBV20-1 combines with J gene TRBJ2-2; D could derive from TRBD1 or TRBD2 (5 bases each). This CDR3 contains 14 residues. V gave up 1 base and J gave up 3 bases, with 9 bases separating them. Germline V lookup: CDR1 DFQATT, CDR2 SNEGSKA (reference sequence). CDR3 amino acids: CSARGGKYTGELFF. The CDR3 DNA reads TGCAGTGCTAGAGGGGGGAAATACACCGGGGAGCTGTTTTTT.